A single count supports the clone carrying this TCR beta chain. Its cognate antigen is unknown. From germline, CDR1 is SGHKS and CDR2 YYEKEE (reference sequence). The CDR3 sequence is 14 residues long. V lost 5 bases, J lost 6 bases, and 17 bases lay in between. This sample was included in a study of EBV T-cell therapy then PD-1 blockade in nasopharyngeal carcinoma. Treatment defined: AdE1-LMPpoly-expanded autologous EBV-specific T-cell therapy followed by anti-PD-1 nivolumab. The table came from immunoSEQ multiplex PCR; TCRdb's copy has only in-frame clones and leaves some out. Of 20,000 or so clones in the sample, under 90% were seen once.

The source material was CD8+ T cells from blood, sampled at day -245 from a patient whose treatment included autologous EBV-specific T cells and nivolumab. The genes are TRBV5-5 and TRBJ1-1, with D maybe TRBD1 (6 bases). The receptor comes from a man in his forties or fifties with nasopharyngeal carcinoma. Here the CDR3 DNA reads TGTGCCAGCAGGGTCGTAGGGGGGAGGCCTGAAGCTTTCTTT. Protein: CASRVVGGRPEAFF.